A selection of T cell receptor beta chains follows, all from one sample in a study of T cells after posttransplantation cyclophosphamide. Sequenced by immunoSEQ multiplex PCR; TCRdb stores in-frame clones only, minus some. The sample consists of 45,000 to 60,000 clones, 92% of them appearing once. The sample taken for sequencing was PBMCs. These receptor sequences come from a woman in her forties or fifties in good health and a related stem cell transplant donor. CDR3s include the opening cysteine and the closing phenylalanine or tryptophan. D genes are given only for firm matches. Clone size, where shown, is once, few, many, or a class for clones that have expanded.

clone size,D gene,J gene,V gene,CDR3 DNA,CDR3 protein
once,NA,TRBJ2-5,TRBV6-1,TGTGCCAGCAGGGATAGACTGGGGCCGGGGACCCAGTACTTC,CASRDRLGPGTQYF
once,NA,TRBJ1-1,TRBV30,TGTGCCTGGACCATCGCAGGGAACACTGAAGCTTTCTTT,CAWTIAGNTEAFF
NA,NA,TRBJ2-7,TRBV6-1,TGTGCCAGCAGTGCCGTCGGTCTAGGAACCTACGAGCAGTACTTC,CASSAVGLGTYEQYF
NA,NA,TRBJ2-5,TRBV9,TGTGCCAGCAGCGTAGTCGGGGTAGGAACAGACCAAGAGACCCAGTACTTC,CASSVVGVGTDQETQYF
NA,NA,TRBJ1-4,TRBV12-5,TGTGCTAGTGGTTTGCGAGGGGGGGGGTATAACGAAAAACTGTTTTTT,CASGLRGGGYNEKLFF
NA,TRBD2,TRBJ2-7,TRBV5-1,TGCGCCAGCAGCTTGGGGGAACTAGCGGGAGCCCTCGAGCAGTACTTC,CASSLGELAGALEQYF
NA,NA,TRBJ1-1,TRBV28,TGTGCCAGTCCTCCAGCAGGGGCGGAGAAGAACACTGAAGCTTTCTTT,CASPPAGAEKNTEAFF
NA,TRBD1,TRBJ2-1,TRBV10-3,TGTGCCATCAGTGGGGAAGGGGGCAGAACCTACAATGAGCAGTTCTTC,CAISGEGGRTYNEQFF
NA,TRBD1,TRBJ2-3,TRBV30,TGTGCCTGGAGTCGAGGACAGGGCGACACAGATACGCAGTATTTT,CAWSRGQGDTDTQYF
NA,NA,TRBJ1-5,TRBV7-9,TGTGCCAGCAGCCAGAACAGGGTGGGAAGCAATCAGCCCCAGCATTTT,CASSQNRVGSNQPQHF
few,NA,TRBJ2-7,TRBV10-2,TGCGCCAGCAGTGAGTGGGGGCCGAGCTACGAGCAGTACTTC,CASSEWGPSYEQYF
NA,TRBD1,TRBJ2-3,TRBV15,TGTGCCACCAGCAGAGACAAAGGGACAGCGGATGGAACAGATACGCAGTATTTT,CATSRDKGTADGTDTQYF
NA,NA,TRBJ2-2,TRBV2,TGTGCCAGCATATCGGGGGAGAACACCGGGGAGCTGTTTTTT,CASISGENTGELFF